Below are 12 T cell receptor beta chains sequenced from a single sample in a study of Tregs in tolerant kidney transplant recipients. Libraries were prepared by immunoSEQ multiplex PCR; TCRdb keeps only in-frame clonotypes and omits some of them. The table has tens of thousands of clones, 93% seen once. Mixed chimerism was transient after nonmyeloablative marrow transplants from related graft donors. This material consisted of CD4+ T cells from blood (PBMCs), taken 12 months after the transplant. These TCRs come from a human patient who received a combined kidney and bone marrow transplant. T cells may partly derive from the graft donor.

The chain has TRBV15 and TRBJ2-2; D not certain. The length of the CDR3 is 11 residues. CDR1 LNHNV and CDR2 YYDKDF come from the germline V gene (reference sequence). V was pared by 5 bases and J by 5 bases, with 3 bases between. CDR3: CATSRTGELFF. The CDR3 nucleotides read TGTGCCACCAGCCGGACCGGGGAGCTGTTTTTT.

Worth noting for this clone: Sequence at one end of the junction differs from germline and may be a read error. The same CDR3 arises from other DNA sequences in this sample as well. The chain recombines TRBV19 with TRBJ1-6, with a weak D call TRBD1 (6 bases). Germline CDR1 reads LNHDA; CDR2 reads SQIVND (reference sequence). The length of the CDR3 is 15 residues. The CDR3 protein is CASSMKGESNSPLHF. DNA for the CDR3: TGTGCCAGTAGTATGAAGGGGGAAAGTAATTCCCCCCTCCACTTT.

This chain uses TRBV7-3 with TRBJ2-1; tentative D call: TRBD2 (5 bases). CDR1 and CDR2 from the germline V gene are SGHTA and FQGTGA. The CDR3 sequence is 14 residues long. The V and J ends lost 5 bases and 6 bases respectively, with 14 bases between them. DNA of the CDR3: TGTGCCAGCAGCGAACACCGAGGGTCCAATGAGCAGTTCTTC. Translated, it gives CASSEHRGSNEQFF.

The chain recombines TRBV27 with TRBJ2-7; 11 bases match TRBD1. CDR1 MNHEY and CDR2 SMNVEV come from the germline V gene (reference sequence). The ends lost 6 bases at V and 5 bases at J; junction bases unmatched: 3. CDR3 length equals 13 residues. CDR3 residues: CASSSDRGHEQYF. The CDR3 nucleotides are TGTGCCAGCAGCTCGGACAGGGGGCACGAGCAGTACTTC.

The chain carries TRBV5-1 and TRBJ2-1; D ambiguous. CDR1 is SGHRS and CDR2 is YFSETQ in the germline V gene. The CDR3 sequence is 16 residues long. The V end lost 2 bases, the J end lost 3 bases, and 15 bases lay between the germline ends. This CDR3 reads CASSFFREPRYNEQFF. In nucleotides, the CDR3 is TGCGCCAGCAGCTTTTTCCGAGAACCCCGCTACAATGAGCAGTTCTTC.

Worth noting for this clone: Different DNA sequences within this sample yield the same CDR3. The V and J genes are TRBV7-3 and TRBJ1-6; 9 bases map to TRBD1. Trimming at V came to 4 bases and at J to 7 bases, leaving 2 bases not matched to a gene. Germline V gene sequence: CDR1 SGHTA, CDR2 FQGTGA. This CDR3 comprises 14 residues. CDR3 loop: CASSYGTGNSPLHF. Written as DNA, the CDR3 is TGTGCCAGCAGCTACGGGACAGGGAATTCACCCCTCCACTTT. Full variable domain (outside the CDR3, taken from reference TRBV7-3 and TRBJ1-6): GAGVSQTPSNKVTEKGKYVELRCDPISGHTALYWYRQSLGQGPEFLIYFQGTGAADDSGLPNDRFFAVRPEGSVSTLKIQRTERGDSAVYLCASSYGTGNSPLHFGNGTRLTVT.

J is TRBJ2-1 and V is TRBV5-4; TRBD2 agrees at 13 bases. V was pared by 6 bases and J by 5 bases, with 5 bases of the junction left unmatched. Germline V gene lookup returns CDR1 SGHNT and CDR2 YYREEE (reference sequence). This CDR3 has 15 residues. The CDR3 loop is CASTKGTSGDNEQFF. The CDR3, as DNA: TGTGCCAGCACCAAGGGGACTAGCGGGGACAATGAGCAGTTCTTC. The full variable domain, with the rest looked up from reference TRBV5-4 and TRBJ2-1, is ETGVTQSPTHLIKTRGQQVTLRCSSQSGHNTVSWYQQALGQGPQFIFQYYREEENGRGNFPPRFSGLQFPNYSSELNVNALELDDSALYLCASTKGTSGDNEQFFGPGTRLTVL.

This chain uses TRBV28 with TRBJ2-7, with 11 bases that match TRBD1. Germline CDR1 is MDHEN and CDR2 is SYDVKM. Losses at the gene ends were 6 bases for V and 6 bases for J; bases not matched to a gene: 7. This CDR3 has 14 residues. Here the CDR3 reads CASRPVGTGGEQYF. In DNA, the CDR3 is TGTGCCAGCAGGCCCGTTGGGACAGGGGGCGAGCAGTACTTC.

The rearrangement links TRBV6-1 to TRBJ2-2, with 10 bases fitting TRBD2. Trimming cost V 5 bases and J 10 bases; bases outside gene matches: 10. The CDR3 covers 15 residues. CDR1 and CDR2 (germline): MNHNS, SASEGT. CDR3 region: CASSSLAGVVEELFF. For the CDR3, the DNA is TGTGCCAGCAGTTCCCTAGCGGGAGTTGTCGAGGAGCTGTTTTTT.

This clone was seen a handful of times. The rearrangement joins TRBV30 to TRBJ1-1, with D perhaps matching TRBD1 (5 bases). This CDR3 contains 14 residues. V was pared by 4 bases and J by 0 bases, with 12 bases between. Germline V gene data show CDR1 as GTSNPN and CDR2 as SVGIG (reference sequence). CDR3 residues: CAWNYGQLNTEAFF. The CDR3 bases are TGTGCCTGGAACTACGGACAATTGAACACTGAAGCTTTCTTT.

The J gene is TRBJ2-1, the V gene TRBV2; 9 bases align to TRBD2. Germline lookup yields CDR1 SNHLY and CDR2 FYNNEI. V shed 5 bases, J shed 3 bases, and the junction held 2 bases outside the gene matches. The CDR3 covers 14 residues. The CDR3 sequence is CASSSGGIYNEQFF. In DNA, the CDR3 is TGTGCCAGCAGTAGCGGGGGGATCTACAATGAGCAGTTCTTC.

The chain recombines TRBV7-2 with TRBJ1-1; 9 bases align to TRBD1. Trimming removed 4 bases from V and 6 bases from J; junction bases left unmatched: 3. The germline V gene encodes CDR1 SGHTA and CDR2 FQGNSA. The CDR3 length is 13 residues. CDR3 nucleotide sequence: TGTGCCAGCAGCTCGGACAGGGGAGCTGAAGCTTTCTTT. The encoded protein is CASSSDRGAEAFF.